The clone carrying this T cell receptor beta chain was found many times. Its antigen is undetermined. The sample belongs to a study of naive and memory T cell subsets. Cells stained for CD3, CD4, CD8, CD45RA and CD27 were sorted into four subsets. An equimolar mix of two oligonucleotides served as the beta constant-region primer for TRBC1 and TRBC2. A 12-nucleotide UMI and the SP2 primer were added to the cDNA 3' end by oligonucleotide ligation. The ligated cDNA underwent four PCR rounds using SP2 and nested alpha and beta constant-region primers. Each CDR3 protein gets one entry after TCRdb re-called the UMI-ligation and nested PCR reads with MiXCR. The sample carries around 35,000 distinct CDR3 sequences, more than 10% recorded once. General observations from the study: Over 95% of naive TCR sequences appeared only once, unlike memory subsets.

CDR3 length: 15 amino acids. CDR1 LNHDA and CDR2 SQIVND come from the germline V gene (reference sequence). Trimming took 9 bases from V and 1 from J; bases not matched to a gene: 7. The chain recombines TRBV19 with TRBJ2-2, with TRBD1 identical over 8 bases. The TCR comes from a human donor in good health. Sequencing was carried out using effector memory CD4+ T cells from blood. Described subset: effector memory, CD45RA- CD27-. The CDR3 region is CASLTGTGNTGELFF. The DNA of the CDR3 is TGTGCCAGCCTGACCGGGACAGGGAACACCGGGGAGCTGTTTTTT.